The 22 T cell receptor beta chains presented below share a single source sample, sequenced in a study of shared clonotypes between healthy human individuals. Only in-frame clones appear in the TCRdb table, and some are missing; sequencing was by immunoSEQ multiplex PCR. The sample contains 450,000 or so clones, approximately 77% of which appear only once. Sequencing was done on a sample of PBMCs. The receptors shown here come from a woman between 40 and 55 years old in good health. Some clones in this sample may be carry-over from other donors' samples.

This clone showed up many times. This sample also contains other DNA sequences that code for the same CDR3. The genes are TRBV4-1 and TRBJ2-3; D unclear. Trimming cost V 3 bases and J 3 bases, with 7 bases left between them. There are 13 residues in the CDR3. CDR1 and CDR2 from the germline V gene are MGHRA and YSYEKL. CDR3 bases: TGCGCCAGCAGCCACCCCCGGACAGATACGCAGTATTTT. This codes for CASSHPRTDTQYF.

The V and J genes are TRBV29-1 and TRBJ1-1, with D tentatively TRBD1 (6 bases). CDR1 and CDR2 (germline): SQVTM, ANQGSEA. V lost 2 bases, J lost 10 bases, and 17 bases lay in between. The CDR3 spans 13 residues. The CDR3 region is CSVERGRGLGAFF. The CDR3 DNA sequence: TGCAGCGTTGAAAGGGGCAGGGGACTCGGAGCTTTCTTT.

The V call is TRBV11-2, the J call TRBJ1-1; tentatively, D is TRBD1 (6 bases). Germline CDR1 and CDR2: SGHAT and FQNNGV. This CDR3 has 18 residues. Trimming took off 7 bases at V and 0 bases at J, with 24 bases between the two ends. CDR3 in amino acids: CASTPLSGGRVMNTEAFF. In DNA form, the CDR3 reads TGTGCCAGCACCCCATTGTCTGGGGGGCGTGTGATGAACACTGAAGCTTTCTTT.

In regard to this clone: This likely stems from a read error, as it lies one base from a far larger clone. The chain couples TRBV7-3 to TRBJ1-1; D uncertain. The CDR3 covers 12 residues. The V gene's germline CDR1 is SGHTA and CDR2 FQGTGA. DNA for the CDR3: TGTGCCAGCAGTATAGGGAACACTGGAGCTTTCTTT. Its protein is CASSIGNTGAFF.

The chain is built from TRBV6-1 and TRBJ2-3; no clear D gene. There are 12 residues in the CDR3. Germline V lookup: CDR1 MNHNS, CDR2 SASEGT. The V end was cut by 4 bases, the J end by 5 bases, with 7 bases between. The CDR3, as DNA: TGTGCCAGCAGTGGGGTCGGAGATACGCAGTATTTT. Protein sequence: CASSGVGDTQYF.

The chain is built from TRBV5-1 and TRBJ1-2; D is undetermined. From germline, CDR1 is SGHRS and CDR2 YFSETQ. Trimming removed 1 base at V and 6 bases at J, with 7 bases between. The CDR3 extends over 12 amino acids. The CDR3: CASSLPEDGYTF. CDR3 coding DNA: TGCGCCAGCAGCTTGCCTGAGGATGGCTACACCTTC.

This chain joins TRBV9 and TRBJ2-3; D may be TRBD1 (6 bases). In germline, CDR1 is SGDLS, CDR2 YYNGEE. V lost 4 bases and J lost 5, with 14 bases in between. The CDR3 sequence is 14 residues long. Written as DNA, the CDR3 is TGTGCCAGCAGCCCTCGGACAGAGGGAGATACGCAGTATTTT. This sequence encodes CASSPRTEGDTQYF.

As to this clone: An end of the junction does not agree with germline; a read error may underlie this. CDR3 nucleotide sequence: TGCGCCAGCAGCCGGGACCTGGGCAATCAGTCCCAGCATTTT. This sequence encodes CASSRDLGNQSQHF. The chain has TRBV4-1 and TRBJ1-5; D is possibly TRBD1 (5 bases). Germline assignment: CDR1 MGHRA and CDR2 YSYEKL. The CDR3 extends over 14 amino acids.

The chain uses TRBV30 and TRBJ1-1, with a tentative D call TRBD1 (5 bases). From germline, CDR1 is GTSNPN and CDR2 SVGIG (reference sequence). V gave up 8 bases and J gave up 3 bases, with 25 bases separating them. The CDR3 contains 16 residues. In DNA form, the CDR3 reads TGTGCCCGGATCGATGGGGACGGCCTCGCACACACTGAAGCTTTCTTT. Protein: CARIDGDGLAHTEAFF.

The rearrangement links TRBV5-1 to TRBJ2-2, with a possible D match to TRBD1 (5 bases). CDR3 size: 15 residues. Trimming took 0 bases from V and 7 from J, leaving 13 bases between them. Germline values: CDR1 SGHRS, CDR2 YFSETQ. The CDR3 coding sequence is TGCGCCAGCAGCTTGGCGCCAGGGTCGGGCGGGGAGCTGTTTTTT. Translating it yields CASSLAPGSGGELFF. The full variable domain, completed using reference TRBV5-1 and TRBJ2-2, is KAGVTQTPRYLIKTRGQQVTLSCSPISGHRSVSWYQQTPGQGLQFLFEYFSETQRNKGNFPGRFSGRQFSNSRSEMNVSTLELGDSALYLCASSLAPGSGGELFFGEGSRLTVL.

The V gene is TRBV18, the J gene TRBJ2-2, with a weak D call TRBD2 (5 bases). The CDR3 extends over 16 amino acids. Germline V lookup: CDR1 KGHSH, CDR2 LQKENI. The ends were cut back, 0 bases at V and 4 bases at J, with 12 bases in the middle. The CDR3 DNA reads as TGTGCCAGCTCACCACCCCGACTACAACCCACCGGGGAGCTGTTTTTT. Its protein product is CASSPPRLQPTGELFF. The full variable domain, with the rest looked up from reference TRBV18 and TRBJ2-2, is NAGVMQNPRHLVRRRGQEARLRCSPMKGHSHVYWYRQLPEEGLKFMVYLQKENIIDESGMPKERFSAEFPKEGPSILRIQQVVRGDSAAYFCASSPPRLQPTGELFFGEGSRLTVL.

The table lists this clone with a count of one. The CDR3 here is CASSRASERYEQYF. In DNA, the CDR3 is TGTGCCAGCTCACGCGCTAGCGAACGTTACGAGCAGTACTTC. V gene TRBV18 combines with J gene TRBJ2-7; possible D gene TRBD2, 6 bases. This CDR3 is 14 amino acids long. Trimming removed 4 bases from V and 4 bases from J, with 14 bases in between. In germline, CDR1 is KGHSH, CDR2 LQKENI.

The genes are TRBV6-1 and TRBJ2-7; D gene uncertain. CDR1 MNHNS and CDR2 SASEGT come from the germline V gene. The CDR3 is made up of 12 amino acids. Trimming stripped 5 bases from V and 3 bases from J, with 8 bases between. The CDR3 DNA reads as TGTGCCAGCAGTCAAATTCGCTACGAGCAGTACTTC. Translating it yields CASSQIRYEQYF.

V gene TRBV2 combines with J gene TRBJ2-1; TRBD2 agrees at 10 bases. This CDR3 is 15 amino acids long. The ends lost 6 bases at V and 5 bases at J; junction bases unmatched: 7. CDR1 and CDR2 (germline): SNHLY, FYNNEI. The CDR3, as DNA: TGTGCCAGCAGGACGAGACTAGCGGGCGACAATGAGCAGTTCTTC. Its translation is CASRTRLAGDNEQFF.

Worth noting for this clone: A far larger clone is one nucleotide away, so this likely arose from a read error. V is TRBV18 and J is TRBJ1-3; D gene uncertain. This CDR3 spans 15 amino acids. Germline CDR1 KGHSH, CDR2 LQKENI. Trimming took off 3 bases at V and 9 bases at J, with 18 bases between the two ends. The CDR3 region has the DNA TGTGCCAGCTCACCGTCGCCACAGATAGAAAGCACCATATATTTT. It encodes CASSPSPQIESTIYF.

CDR3 loop: CASSREGVGQPQHF. The CDR3 region has the DNA TGCGCCAGCAGCCGGGAGGGTGTCGGGCAGCCCCAGCATTTT. This chain uses TRBV5-1 with TRBJ1-5; D unresolved. The CDR3 totals 14 residues. V lost 4 bases, J lost 7 bases, and 15 bases lay in between. The germline gives CDR1 SGHRS, CDR2 YFSETQ.

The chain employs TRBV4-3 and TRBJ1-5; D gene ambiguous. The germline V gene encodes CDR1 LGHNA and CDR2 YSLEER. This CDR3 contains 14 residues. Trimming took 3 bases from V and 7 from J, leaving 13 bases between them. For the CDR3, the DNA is TGCGCCAGCAGCCAGGACGCGGCGAGGCAGCCCCAGCATTTT. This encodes CASSQDAARQPQHF.

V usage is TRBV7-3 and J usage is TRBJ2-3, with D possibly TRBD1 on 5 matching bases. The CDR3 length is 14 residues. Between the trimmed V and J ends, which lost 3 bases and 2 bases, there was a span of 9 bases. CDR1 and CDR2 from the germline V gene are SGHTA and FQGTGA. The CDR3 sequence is CASSFDSNTDTQYF. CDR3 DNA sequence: TGTGCCAGCAGCTTCGACAGTAACACAGATACGCAGTATTTT.

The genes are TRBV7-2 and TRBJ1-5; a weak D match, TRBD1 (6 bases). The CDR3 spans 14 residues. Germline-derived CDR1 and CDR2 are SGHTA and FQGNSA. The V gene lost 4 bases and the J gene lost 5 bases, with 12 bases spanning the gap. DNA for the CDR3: TGTGCCAGCAGCTCCCAGGGGCAATATCAGCCCCAGCATTTT. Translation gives CASSSQGQYQPQHF.

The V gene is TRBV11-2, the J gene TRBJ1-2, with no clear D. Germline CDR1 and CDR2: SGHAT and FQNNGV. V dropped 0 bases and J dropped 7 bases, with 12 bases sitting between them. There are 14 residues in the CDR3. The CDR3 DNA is TGTGCCAGCAGCTTAGATCGGGAGGGAAGTGGCTACACCTTC. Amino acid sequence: CASSLDREGSGYTF. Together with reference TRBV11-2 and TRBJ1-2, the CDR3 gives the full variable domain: EAGVAQSPRYKIIEKRQSVAFWCNPISGHATLYWYQQILGQGPKLLIQFQNNGVVDDSQLPKDRFSAERLKGVDSTLKIQPAKLEDSAVYLCASSLDREGSGYTFGSGTRLTVV.

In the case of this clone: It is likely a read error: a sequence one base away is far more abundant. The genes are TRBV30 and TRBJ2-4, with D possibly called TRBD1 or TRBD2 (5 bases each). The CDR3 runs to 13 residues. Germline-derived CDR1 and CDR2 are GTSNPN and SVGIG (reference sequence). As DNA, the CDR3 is TGTGCCCGGAGAAGCCGGGGCGCTAACATTCAGTACTTC. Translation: CARRSRGANIQYF.

The CDR3 is CAWSPGGGGQPQHF. DNA of the CDR3: TGTGCCTGGAGCCCCGGGGGCGGAGGTCAGCCCCAGCATTTT. The chain has TRBV30 and TRBJ1-5; D might be TRBD1 (6 bases). Per the germline V gene, CDR1 is GTSNPN and CDR2 is SVGIG (reference sequence). This CDR3 is built from 14 residues. Trimming took 3 bases from V and 6 from J, leaving 15 bases between them.